This T cell receptor beta chain comes out of a study of blood T cells in healthy people across ages. Whole-study results and caveats: In long-lived donors, naive CD4+ cell counts and diversity exceeded those of aged donors. Per million T cells, TCR beta diversity dropped roughly linearly as age increased.

Note on this clonotype: Its antigen is undetermined.

Through a sample-barcoded 5' primer and a J-beta primer mix, a second PCR was run for about 6 to 12 cycles. Each cDNA molecule, via a template-switch adaptor with 12 random nucleotides, was tagged. TCRdb reanalysed the 5' RACE reads using MiXCR and keeps one entry per CDR3 protein. The table has about 800,000 distinct CDR3 sequences, roughly 64% seen once. Isolated PBMCs totaled at least 6.5 million in each sample. The length of the CDR3 is 16 residues. Trimming removed 7 bases at V and 4 bases at J, with 20 bases between. The V gene's germline CDR1 is SNHLY and CDR2 FYNNEI. This sequence originates from a man aged 25 to 40 in good health. Input material: blood. This chain links TRBV2 with TRBJ1-5; D unclear. DNA of the CDR3: TGTGCCAGCACGCCCTCGTTCCGAGTTGGGAATCAGCCCCAGCATTTT. Translation: CASTPSFRVGNQPQHF.